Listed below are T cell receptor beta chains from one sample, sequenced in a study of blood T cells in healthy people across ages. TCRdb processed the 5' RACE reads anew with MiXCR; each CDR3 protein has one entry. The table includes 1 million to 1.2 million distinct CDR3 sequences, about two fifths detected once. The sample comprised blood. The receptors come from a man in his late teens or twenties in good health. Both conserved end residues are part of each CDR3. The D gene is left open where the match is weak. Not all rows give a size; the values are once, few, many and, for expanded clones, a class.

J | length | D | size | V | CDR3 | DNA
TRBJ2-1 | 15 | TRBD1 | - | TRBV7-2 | CASSGRTGVYNEQFF | TGTGCCAGCAGCGGGCGGACAGGGGTCTACAATGAGCAGTTCTTC
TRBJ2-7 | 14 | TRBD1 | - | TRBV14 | CASSQWDRIYEQYF | TGTGCCAGCAGCCAGTGGGACAGGATCTACGAGCAGTACTTC
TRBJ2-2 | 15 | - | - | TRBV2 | CASSGHKENTGELFF | TGTGCCAGCAGTGGACACAAGGAGAACACCGGGGAGCTGTTTTTT
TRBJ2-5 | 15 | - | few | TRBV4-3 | CASSPRKDRYNEQYF | TGCGCCAGCAGCCCTAGAAAGGACCGATACAATGAGCAGTACTTC
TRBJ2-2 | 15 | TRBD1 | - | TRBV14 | CASSQRGPNTGELFF | TGTGCCAGCAGCCAGAGGGGGCCTAACACCGGGGAGCTGTTTTTT
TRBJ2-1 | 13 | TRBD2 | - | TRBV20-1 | CSAPLAGGHRRFF | TGCAGTGCTCCCCTAGCGGGGGGGCATAGGCGGTTCTTC
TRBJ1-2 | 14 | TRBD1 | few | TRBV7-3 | CASSLNHRGSGYTF | TGTGCCAGCAGCTTAAATCACAGGGGTTCTGGCTACACCTTC
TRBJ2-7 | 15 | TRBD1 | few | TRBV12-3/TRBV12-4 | CASSLGTTGPREQYF | TGTGCCAGCAGTTTAGGCACGACAGGGCCCCGCGAGCAGTACTTC
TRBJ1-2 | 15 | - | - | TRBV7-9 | CASSRETSGVWGYTF | TGTGCCAGCAGCCGGGAGACTAGTGGGGTATGGGGCTATACCTTC
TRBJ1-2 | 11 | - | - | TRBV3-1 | CASSQDFRYTF | TGTGCCAGCAGCCAAGATTTCCGCTACACCTTC
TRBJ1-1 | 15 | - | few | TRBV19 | CASSIGREVSGEAFF | TGTGCCAGTAGTATTGGCAGGGAGGTATCGGGTGAAGCTTTCTTT
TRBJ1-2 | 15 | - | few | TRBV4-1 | CASSQVPGFNYGYTF | TGCGCCAGCAGCCAAGTACCGGGTTTCAACTATGGCTACACCTTC
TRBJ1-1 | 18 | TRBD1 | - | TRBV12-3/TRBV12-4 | CASSLVFSAGGRNTEAFF | TGTGCCAGCAGTTTAGTTTTTTCGGCAGGGGGCAGGAACACTGAAGCTTTCTTT
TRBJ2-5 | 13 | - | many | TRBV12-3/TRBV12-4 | CASNMDSQETQYF | TGTGCCAGCAATATGGACAGCCAAGAGACCCAGTACTTC
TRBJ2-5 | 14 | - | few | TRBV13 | CASSLGSAVETQYF | TGTGCCAGCAGCTTAGGATCTGCAGTAGAGACCCAGTACTTC
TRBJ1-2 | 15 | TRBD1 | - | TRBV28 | CASSTPGQGGYGYTF | TGTGCCAGCAGTACACCGGGACAGGGGGGCTATGGCTACACCTTC
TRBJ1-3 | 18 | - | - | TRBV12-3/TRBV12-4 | CASSQGHDSDFSGNTIYF | TGTGCCAGCAGCCAGGGACACGACTCCGATTTCTCTGGAAACACCATATATTTT
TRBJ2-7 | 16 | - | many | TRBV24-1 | CATSDSGVSSYNEQYF | TGTGCCACCAGTGATTCAGGGGTCAGCTCCTACAATGAGCAGTACTTC
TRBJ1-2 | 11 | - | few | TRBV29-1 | CSVEDRNGYTF | TGCAGCGTTGAAGATAGGAATGGCTACACCTTC
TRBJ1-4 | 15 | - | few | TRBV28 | CASSFRSGEGEKLFF | TGTGCCAGCAGTTTCCGAAGCGGGGAAGGTGAAAAACTGTTTTTT
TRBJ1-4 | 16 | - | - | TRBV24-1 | CATSDPRGTSNEKLFF | TGTGCCACCAGTGACCCTCGGGGAACTTCGAATGAAAAACTGTTTTTT
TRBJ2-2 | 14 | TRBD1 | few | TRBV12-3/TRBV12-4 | CASSPTGAVGELFF | TGTGCCAGCAGTCCCACAGGGGCCGTCGGGGAGCTGTTTTTT
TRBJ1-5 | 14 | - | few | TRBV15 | CATSSAGGNQPQHF | TGTGCCACCAGCAGTGCGGGGGGCAATCAGCCCCAGCATTTT
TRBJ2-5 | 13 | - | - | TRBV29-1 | CSVAVTAQETQYF | TGCAGCGTTGCTGTAACTGCCCAAGAGACCCAGTACTTC
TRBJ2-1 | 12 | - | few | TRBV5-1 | CASKVSGDEQFF | TGCGCCAGCAAGGTTTCGGGGGATGAGCAGTTCTTC
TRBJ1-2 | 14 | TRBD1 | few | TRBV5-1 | CASSLGPDRGGYTF | TGCGCCAGCAGCTTGGGCCCTGACAGGGGCGGCTACACCTTC
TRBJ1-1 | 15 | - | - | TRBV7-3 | CASSLGSAGNTEAFF | TGTGCCAGCAGCTTAGGGTCAGCCGGGAACACTGAAGCTTTCTTT